Listed below are T cell receptor beta chains from one sample, sequenced in a study of CD4 and CD8 cells across lung adenocarcinoma regions. TCRdb called the PCR reads again in MiXCR, with one record for every CDR3 protein. The top ten clones hold 55% to 65% of a sample with 18,000 or so distinct CDR3 sequences, roughly 51% of them seen once. The sequenced material came from CD8+ T cells from the center of a lung tumor. The receptors were gathered from a female donor with lung adenocarcinoma. The CD4 and CD8 labels of this study may be unreliable. Each CDR3 is given with its conserved first and last residue. Each record gives: clone size, V gene, D gene, J gene, CDR3 DNA, CDR3 protein. D genes are given only for firm matches. Size tells how often a clone was seen (once, few, many) or the class of an expanded clone, and some rows leave it out.

>-|TRBV11-2|TRBD2|TRBJ2-1
TGTGCCAGCAGCTTAGACCCTAGCGGGAGTTCTGAGCAGTTCTTC
CASSLDPSGSSEQFF
>-|TRBV6-1|-|TRBJ2-5
TGTGCCAGCAGGGAAGGGGGGACCCAGTACTTC
CASREGGTQYF
>few|TRBV7-6|-|TRBJ2-5
TGTGCCAGCAGGCGGACAGCCGAAGAGACCCAGTACTTC
CASRRTAEETQYF
>few|TRBV6-1|TRBD1|TRBJ1-2
TGTGCCAGCAGTGTTCAGGGGGGTGATGGCTACACCTTC
CASSVQGGDGYTF
>-|TRBV10-3|TRBD2|TRBJ2-1
TGTGCCATCAGTGAACTTAGGGGCGGGAGCAATGAGCAGTTCTTC
CAISELRGGSNEQFF
>-|TRBV6-5|-|TRBJ1-1
TGTGCCAGCAGTTACTTCGCGACTTATGAAGCTTTCTTT
CASSYFATYEAFF
>-|TRBV25-1|TRBD2|TRBJ2-5
TGTGCCTGCAGTGAGCGGGGGGCCCCTAGCAAAGAGACCCAGTACTTC
CACSERGAPSKETQYF
>once|TRBV6-1|TRBD2|TRBJ2-7
TGTGCCAGCTCTTGGGAGGGGAACTACGAGCAGTACTTC
CASSWEGNYEQYF
>-|TRBV29-1|TRBD2|TRBJ2-1
TGCAGCGGGGGACTAGCGGGAGTGGGGAATGAGCAGTTCTTC
CSGGLAGVGNEQFF
>few|TRBV27|-|TRBJ2-4
TGTGCCAGCAAATTCGGTGGCGGGGCCAAAAACATTCAGTACTTC
CASKFGGGAKNIQYF
>many|TRBV14|TRBD1|TRBJ2-1
TGTGCCAGCAGCCAAGTTACAGGGGGAGCCTACAATGAGCAGTTCTTC
CASSQVTGGAYNEQFF
>-|TRBV6-1|-|TRBJ2-5
TGTGCCAGGGGGCACGGAGGCCCTGACCAAGAGACCCAGTACTTC
CARGHGGPDQETQYF
>-|TRBV6-5|-|TRBJ2-2
TGTGCCAGGGGTTACTGGGGGGCGAGCACCGGGGCGCTGTATTTT
CARGYWGASTGALYF
>few|TRBV6-5|TRBD2|TRBJ2-1
TGTGCCAGCAGTTACGATCTCCGGGGGGATGAGCAGTTCTTC
CASSYDLRGDEQFF
>many|TRBV27|-|TRBJ2-3
TGTGCCAGCAGTTCAAGGGGGTCCCGCACAGATACGCAGTATTTT
CASSSRGSRTDTQYF
>-|TRBV6-1|TRBD2|TRBJ2-5
TGTGCCAGCAGTGTGTTAGCGGGGGGGGACCAAGATACCCAGTACTTC
CASSVLAGGDQDTQYF
>many|TRBV27|TRBD2|TRBJ2-3
TGTGCCAGCAGTTCTTGGGAGGGCGGGAGGACGCAGTATTTT
CASSSWEGGRTQYF
>few|TRBV6-5|TRBD1|TRBJ1-1
TGTGCCAGCAGTTCTGGACAGGGTGGCACTGAAGCTTTCTTT
CASSSGQGGTEAFF
>-|TRBV6-1|TRBD2|TRBJ2-3
TGTGCCAGCTCCTTGGCGGGCGGGAGAGCCAAAGATACGCAGTATTTT
CASSLAGGRAKDTQYF
>-|TRBV6-1|TRBD2|TRBJ2-5
TGTGCCAGCAGTCCTCCCGAGCGGGGGCTCCAAGAGACCCAGTACTTC
CASSPPERGLQETQYF
>-|TRBV27|-|TRBJ2-1
TGTGCCAGCAGTTCAGGGGCAGGGCCGATCTCCTACAATGAGCAGTTCTTC
CASSSGAGPISYNEQFF
>few|TRBV20-1|TRBD2|TRBJ2-5
TGCAGTGCTAGAATCCTAGCGGGAGGCGGGGAGACCCAGTACTTC
CSARILAGGGETQYF
>-|TRBV27|-|TRBJ2-3
TGTGCCAGCAGTTTATTAGATGAGCAGTATTTT
CASSLLDEQYF
>few|TRBV6-1|-|TRBJ2-1
TGTGCCAGCAGATCCGGTAGCACCTACAATGAGCAGTTCTTC
CASRSGSTYNEQFF
>many|TRBV7-8|-|TRBJ2-1
TGTGCCAGCAGCTTTGGGCTAGCTCACAATGAGCAGTTCTTC
CASSFGLAHNEQFF
>-|TRBV7-2|TRBD2|TRBJ2-5
TGTGCCAGCAGCCCCGACGGGGAGGGAATCCTGGAGACCCAGTACTTC
CASSPDGEGILETQYF
>few|TRBV7-2|-|TRBJ2-1
TGTGCCAGCAGCTTAGACCCTCCCTTTTCGTCCTACAATGAGCAGTTCTTC
CASSLDPPFSSYNEQFF
>-|TRBV6-1|-|TRBJ2-6
TGTGCCAGCAGTGAAGCAGGGTCTGGGGCCAACGTCCTGACTTTC
CASSEAGSGANVLTF
>-|TRBV10-2|TRBD2|TRBJ2-5
TGCGCCAGCAGTGAGCCGGGACTAGCGGATCAAGAGACCCAGTACTTC
CASSEPGLADQETQYF
>-|TRBV14|TRBD1|TRBJ1-1
TGTGCCAGCAGCCCGCAATGGGGACAGGGTTTAACTGAAGCTTTCTTT
CASSPQWGQGLTEAFF